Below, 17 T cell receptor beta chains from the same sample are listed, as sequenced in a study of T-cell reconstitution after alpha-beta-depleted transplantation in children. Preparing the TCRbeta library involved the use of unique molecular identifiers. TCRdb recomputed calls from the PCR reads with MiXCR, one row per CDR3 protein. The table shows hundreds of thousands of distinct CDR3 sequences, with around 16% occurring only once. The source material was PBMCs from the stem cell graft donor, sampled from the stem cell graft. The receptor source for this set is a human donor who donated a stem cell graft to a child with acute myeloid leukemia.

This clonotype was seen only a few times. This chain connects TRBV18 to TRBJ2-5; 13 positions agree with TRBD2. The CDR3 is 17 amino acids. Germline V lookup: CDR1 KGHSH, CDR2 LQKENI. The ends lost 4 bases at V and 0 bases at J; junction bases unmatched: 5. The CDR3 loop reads CASSRPTSGGNQETQYF. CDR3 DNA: TGTGCCAGCTCACGTCCGACTAGCGGGGGGAACCAAGAGACCCAGTACTTC. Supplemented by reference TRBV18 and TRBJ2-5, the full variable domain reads NAGVMQNPRHLVRRRGQEARLRCSPMKGHSHVYWYRQLPEEGLKFMVYLQKENIIDESGMPKERFSAEFPKEGPSILRIQQVVRGDSAAYFCASSRPTSGGNQETQYFGPGTRLLVL.

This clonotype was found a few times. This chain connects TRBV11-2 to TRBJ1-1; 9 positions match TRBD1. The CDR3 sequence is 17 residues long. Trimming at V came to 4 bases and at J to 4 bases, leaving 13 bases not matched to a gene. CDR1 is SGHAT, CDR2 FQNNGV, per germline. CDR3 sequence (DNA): TGTGCCAGCAGCTCGGGACAGGGTGATCGGATGGGCACTGAAGCTTTCTTT. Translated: CASSSGQGDRMGTEAFF.

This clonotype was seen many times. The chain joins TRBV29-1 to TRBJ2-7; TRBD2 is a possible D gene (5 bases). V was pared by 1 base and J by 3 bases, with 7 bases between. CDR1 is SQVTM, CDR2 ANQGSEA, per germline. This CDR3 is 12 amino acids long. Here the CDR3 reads CSVEGTGYEQYF. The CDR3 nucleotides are TGCAGCGTTGAAGGGACTGGCTACGAGCAGTACTTC.

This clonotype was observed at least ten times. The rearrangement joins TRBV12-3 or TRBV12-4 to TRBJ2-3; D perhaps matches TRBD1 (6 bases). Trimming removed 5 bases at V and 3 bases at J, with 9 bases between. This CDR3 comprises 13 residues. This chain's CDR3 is CASSAQGTDTQYF. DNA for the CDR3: TGTGCCAGCAGTGCCCAGGGGACAGATACGCAGTATTTT.

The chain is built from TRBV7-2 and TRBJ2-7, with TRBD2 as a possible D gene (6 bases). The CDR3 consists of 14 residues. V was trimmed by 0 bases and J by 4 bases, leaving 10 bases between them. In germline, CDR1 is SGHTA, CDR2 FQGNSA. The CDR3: CASSLAGGVYEQYF. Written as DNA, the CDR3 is TGTGCCAGCAGCTTAGCGGGCGGGGTGTACGAGCAGTACTTC.

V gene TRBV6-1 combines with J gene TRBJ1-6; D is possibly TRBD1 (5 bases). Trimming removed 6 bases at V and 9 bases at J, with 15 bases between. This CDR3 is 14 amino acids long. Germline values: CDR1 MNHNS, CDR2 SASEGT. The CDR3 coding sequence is TGTGCCAGCAGGCGGGACCTTGATTTTTCACCCCTCCACTTT. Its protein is CASRRDLDFSPLHF.

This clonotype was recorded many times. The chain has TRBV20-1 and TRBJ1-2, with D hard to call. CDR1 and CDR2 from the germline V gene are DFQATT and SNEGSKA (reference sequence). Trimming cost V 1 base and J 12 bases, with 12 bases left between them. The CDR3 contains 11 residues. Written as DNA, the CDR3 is TGCAGTGCTAGAGTGGGAATGGGAGACACCTTC. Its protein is CSARVGMGDTF.

Written as DNA, the CDR3 is TGTGCCAGCAGTGAATATGGGAGATATGGCTACACCTTC. It specifies CASSEYGRYGYTF. The chain couples TRBV25-1 to TRBJ1-2; D unclear. The CDR3 extends over 13 amino acids. Germline V gives CDR1 MGHDK, CDR2 SYGVNS. V lost 0 bases to trimming and J lost 5 bases, with 7 bases between them.

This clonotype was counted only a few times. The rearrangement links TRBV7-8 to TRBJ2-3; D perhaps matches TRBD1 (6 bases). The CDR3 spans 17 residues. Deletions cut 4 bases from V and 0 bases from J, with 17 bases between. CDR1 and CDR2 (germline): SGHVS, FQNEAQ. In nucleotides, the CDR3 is TGTGCCAGCAGCTCTAACCGGGACATACTGAGCACAGATACGCAGTATTTT. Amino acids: CASSSNRDILSTDTQYF.

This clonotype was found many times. CDR3 in DNA: TGCAGCGGAACTGACAGGTTGAACACCGGGGAGCTGTTTTTT. Translating it yields CSGTDRLNTGELFF. This chain connects TRBV29-1 to TRBJ2-2; tentatively, D is TRBD1 (6 bases). In germline, CDR1 is SQVTM, CDR2 ANQGSEA. The CDR3 spans 14 residues. V was clipped by 7 bases and J by 1 base, with 13 bases between them.

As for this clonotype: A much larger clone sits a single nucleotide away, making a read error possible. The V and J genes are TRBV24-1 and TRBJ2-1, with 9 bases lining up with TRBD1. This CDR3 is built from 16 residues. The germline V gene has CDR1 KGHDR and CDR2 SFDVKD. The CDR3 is CATSDTGTGSGYDQFF. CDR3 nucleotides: TGTGCCACCAGTGACACCGGGACAGGGTCAGGCTATGACCAGTTCTTC.

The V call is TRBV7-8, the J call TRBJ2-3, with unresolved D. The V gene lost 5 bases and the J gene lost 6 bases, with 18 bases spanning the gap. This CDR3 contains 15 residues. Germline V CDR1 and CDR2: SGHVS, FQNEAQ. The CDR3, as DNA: TGTGCCAGCAGCCTAGACCCCGGTGTGGGGGATACGCAGTATTTT. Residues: CASSLDPGVGDTQYF. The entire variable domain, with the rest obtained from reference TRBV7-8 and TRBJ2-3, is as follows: GAGVSQSPRYKVAKRGQDVALRCDPISGHVSLFWYQQALGQGPEFLTYFQNEAQLDKSGLPSDRFFAERPEGSVSTLKIQRTQQEDSAVYLCASSLDPGVGDTQYFGPGTRLTVL.

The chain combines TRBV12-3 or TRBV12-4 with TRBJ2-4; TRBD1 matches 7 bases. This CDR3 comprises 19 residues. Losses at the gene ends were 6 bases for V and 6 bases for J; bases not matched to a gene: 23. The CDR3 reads CASRTGQMRGIRRANIQYF. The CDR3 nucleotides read TGTGCCAGCAGAACGGGACAGATGAGGGGGATCAGACGCGCAAACATTCAGTACTTC.

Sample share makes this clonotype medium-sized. In DNA form, the CDR3 reads TGCAGTGCTAGAGATCTGATCGGGGGGGGCTTACCCGAGCAGTACTTC. It translates to CSARDLIGGGLPEQYF. The chain is built from TRBV20-1 and TRBJ2-7; 8 nucleotides agree with TRBD2. The CDR3 covers 16 residues. Germline CDR1 DFQATT, CDR2 SNEGSKA (reference sequence). V trimming: 0 bases; J trimming: 6 bases; junction bases outside the gene matches: 13.

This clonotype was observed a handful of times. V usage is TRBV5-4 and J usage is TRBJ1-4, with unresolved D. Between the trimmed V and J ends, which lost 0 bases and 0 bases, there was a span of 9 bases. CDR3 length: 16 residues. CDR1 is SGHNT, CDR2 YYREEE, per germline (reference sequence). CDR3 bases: TGTGCCAGCAGCTTGGACACCGCGGCAACTAATGAAAAACTGTTTTTT. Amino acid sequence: CASSLDTAATNEKLFF. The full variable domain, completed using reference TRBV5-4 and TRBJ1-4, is ETGVTQSPTHLIKTRGQQVTLRCSSQSGHNTVSWYQQALGQGPQFIFQYYREEENGRGNFPPRFSGLQFPNYSSELNVNALELDDSALYLCASSLDTAATNEKLFFGSGTQLSVL.

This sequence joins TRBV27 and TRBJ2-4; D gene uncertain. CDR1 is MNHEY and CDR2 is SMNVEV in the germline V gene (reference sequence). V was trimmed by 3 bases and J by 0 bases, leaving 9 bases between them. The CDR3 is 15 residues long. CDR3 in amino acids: CASSLNGGAKNIQYF. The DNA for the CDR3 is TGTGCCAGCAGTTTGAACGGCGGAGCCAAAAACATTCAGTACTTC.

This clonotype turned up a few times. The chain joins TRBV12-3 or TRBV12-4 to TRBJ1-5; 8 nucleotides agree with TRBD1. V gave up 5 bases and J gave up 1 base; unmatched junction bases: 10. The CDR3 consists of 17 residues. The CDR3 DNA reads TGTGCCAGCAGTCCCCAGACAGGGGATTTCAGCAATCAGCCCCAGCATTTT. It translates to CASSPQTGDFSNQPQHF.